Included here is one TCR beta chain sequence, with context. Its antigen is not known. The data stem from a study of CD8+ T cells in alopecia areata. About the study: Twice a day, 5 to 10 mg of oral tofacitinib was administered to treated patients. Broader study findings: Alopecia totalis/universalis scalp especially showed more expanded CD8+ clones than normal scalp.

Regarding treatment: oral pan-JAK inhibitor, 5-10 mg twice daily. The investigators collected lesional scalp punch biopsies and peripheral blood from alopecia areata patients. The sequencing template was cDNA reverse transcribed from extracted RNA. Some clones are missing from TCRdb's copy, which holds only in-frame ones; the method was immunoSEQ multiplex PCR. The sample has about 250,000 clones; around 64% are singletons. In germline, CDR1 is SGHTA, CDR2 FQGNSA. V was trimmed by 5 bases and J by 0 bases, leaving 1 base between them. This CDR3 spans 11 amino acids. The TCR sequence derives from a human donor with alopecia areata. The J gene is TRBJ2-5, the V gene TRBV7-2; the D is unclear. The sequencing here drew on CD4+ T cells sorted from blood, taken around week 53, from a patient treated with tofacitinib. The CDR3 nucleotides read TGTGCCAGCAGCAACCAAGAGACCCAGTACTTC. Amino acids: CASSNQETQYF. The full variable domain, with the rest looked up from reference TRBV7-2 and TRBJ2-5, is GAGVSQSPSNKVTEKGKDVELRCDPISGHTALYWYRQSLGQGLEFLIYFQGNSAPDKSGLPSDRFSAERTGGSVSTLTIQRTQQEDSAVYLCASSNQETQYFGPGTRLLVL.